Presented here are 8 T cell receptor beta chains from one specimen sequenced in a study of OX40 agonist ivuxolimab in advanced cancers. Data came from immunoSEQ multiplex PCR; TCRdb stores just in-frame clones and leaves some out. The sample has 70,000 to 85,000 clones; 94% are singletons. Sequenced material: CD4+ or CD8+ T cells sorted from blood, taken in a trial of the OX40 agonist ivuxolimab. All receptors derive from an adult with an advanced solid tumor such as melanoma, head and neck, liver or kidney cancer.

V gene TRBV5-1 combines with J gene TRBJ2-7; 7 bases agree with TRBD1. Germline-derived CDR1 and CDR2 are SGHRS and YFSETQ. This CDR3 comprises 14 residues. Trimming cost V 2 bases and J 2 bases; bases outside gene matches: 4. CDR3 region: CASSFSTGAYEQYF. In DNA, the CDR3 is TGCGCCAGCAGCTTTTCAACAGGGGCCTACGAGCAGTACTTC. Combining the CDR3 with reference TRBV5-1 and TRBJ2-7 gives the whole variable domain KAGVTQTPRYLIKTRGQQVTLSCSPISGHRSVSWYQQTPGQGLQFLFEYFSETQRNKGNFPGRFSGRQFSNSRSEMNVSTLELGDSALYLCASSFSTGAYEQYFGPGTRLTVT.

In its sample, this clone was seen once. The chain combines TRBV10-2 with TRBJ2-7, with D perhaps being TRBD1 or TRBD2 (5 bases each). V was cut by 6 bases and J by 6 bases, with 21 bases left in between. The CDR3 has 15 residues. Germline V gene sequence: CDR1 WSHSY, CDR2 SAAADI. The CDR3 here is CASREIRDGPIEQYF. As DNA, the CDR3 is TGCGCCAGCAGGGAAATCCGGGACGGTCCTATCGAGCAGTACTTC.

The chain links TRBV4-2 to TRBJ2-5; the match to TRBD2 covers 14 bases. Germline CDR1 reads LGHNA; CDR2 reads YNFKEQ. The J segment lost 2 bases and the V segment lost 0 bases, leaving 11 bases of the junction unmatched. The length of the CDR3 is 20 residues. For the CDR3, the DNA is TGTGCCAGCAGCCAAGAGACCCGCGGCCGACTAGCGGGAGGGCAAGAGACCCAGTACTTC. Its translation: CASSQETRGRLAGGQETQYF.

The V call is TRBV7-9, the J call TRBJ2-1, with TRBD2 identical over 7 bases. In germline, CDR1 is SEHNR, CDR2 FQNEAQ (reference sequence). Trimming cost V 5 bases and J 3 bases; bases outside gene matches: 13. This CDR3 spans 17 amino acids. The DNA of the CDR3 is TGTGCCAGCAGCAAGGGGTCTAGCGGACCCCTCTACAATGAGCAGTTCTTC. It encodes CASSKGSSGPLYNEQFF. The full variable domain, in which reference TRBV7-9 and TRBJ2-1 provide the parts outside the CDR3, is DTGVSQNPRHKITKRGQNVTFRCDPISEHNRLYWYRQTLGQGPEFLTYFQNEAQLEKSRLLSDRFSAERPKGSFSTLEIQRTEQGDSAMYLCASSKGSSGPLYNEQFFGPGTRLTVL.

The chain carries TRBV4-3 and TRBJ2-7; tentatively, D is TRBD1 (6 bases). Germline-derived CDR1 and CDR2 are LGHNA and YSLEER. The CDR3 length is 13 residues. Trimming removed 1 base from V and 2 bases from J, with 6 bases in between. CDR3 region: CASSQGQAYEQYF. Here the CDR3 DNA reads TGCGCCAGCAGCCAAGGACAGGCCTACGAGCAGTACTTC.

The chain combines TRBV4-3 with TRBJ2-1; 12 bases match TRBD2. This CDR3 contains 17 residues. V lost 4 bases to trimming and J lost 4 bases; unmatched junction nucleotides: 8. CDR1 and CDR2 (germline): LGHNA, YSLEER. In nucleotides, the CDR3 is TGCGCCAGCAGCCGGTCTAGCGGGAGGGCCCAGTACAATGAGCAGTTCTTC. Amino acid sequence: CASSRSSGRAQYNEQFF.

Here the CDR3 DNA reads TGTGCCAGCAGTTACGGACTGGGCTACAATGAGCAGTTCTTC. This sequence encodes CASSYGLGYNEQFF. The chain joins TRBV27 to TRBJ2-1; D may be TRBD2 (5 bases). Germline assignment: CDR1 MNHEY and CDR2 SMNVEV (reference sequence). This CDR3 spans 14 amino acids. V lost 4 bases and J 3 bases, leaving 10 bases between the germline ends.

The chain employs TRBV7-2 and TRBJ1-5; tentatively, D is TRBD1 (6 bases). The V and J ends lost 5 bases and 0 bases respectively, with 11 bases between them. The CDR3 consists of 15 residues. The V gene's germline CDR1 is SGHTA and CDR2 FQGNSA. The CDR3 loop reads CASSPGHFSNQPQHF. The CDR3, as DNA: TGTGCCAGCAGCCCGGGACATTTTAGCAATCAGCCCCAGCATTTT.